The 27 T cell receptor beta chains presented below share a single source sample, sequenced in a study of T cells after yellow fever vaccination (dated by TCRdb to between 2018 and 2021). The treatment or condition label of this sample denotes: live attenuated yellow fever vaccine strain. Libraries were built with 5' RACE. The sample was run on an Illumina NovaSeq 6000. Starting from the raw public reads, TCRdb applied fastp trimming at Q25, assembled clones with MiXCR and retained in-frame beta chains. Rows merge per CDR3 protein into single entries with the most common DNA and genes. This sample comprises about 340,000 distinct CDR3 sequences, roughly an eighth of them detected only once. The ten largest clones take up approximately 3.3% of the sample. Sequenced here: CD4+ T cells sorted from PBMCs, sampled 15 days after the yellow fever booster vaccination. These receptor sequences come from a young man who received the YFV17D yellow fever vaccine.

This clonotype was counted only a few times. V usage is TRBV5-6 and J usage is TRBJ2-7; the D gene is possibly TRBD1 (5 bases). Germline V CDR1 and CDR2: SGHDT, YYEEEE. The CDR3 loop spans 16 amino acids. The V and J ends lost 0 bases and 5 bases respectively, with 18 bases between them. As DNA, the CDR3 is TGTGCCAGCAGCTTGGCTCCAGGGTTCATTTCGGACGAGCAGTACTTC. Its protein product is CASSLAPGFISDEQYF.

The V gene is TRBV5-1, the J gene TRBJ2-2; D may be TRBD1 (6 bases). The V and J ends lost 0 bases and 6 bases respectively, with 15 bases between them. The germline CDR1 and CDR2 sequences are SGHRS and YFSETQ. This CDR3 is built from 16 residues. DNA of the CDR3: TGCGCCAGCAGCTTGGTAGCAGGGGCCGGGGCCGGGGAGCTGTTTTTT. It codes for CASSLVAGAGAGELFF.

This clonotype has a handful of counts. The V call is TRBV7-2, the J call TRBJ2-5; 8 positions agree with TRBD2. The CDR3 runs 14 residues. Germline V gene sequence: CDR1 SGHTA, CDR2 FQGNSA. The ends lost 6 bases at V and 3 bases at J; junction bases unmatched: 6. The CDR3 reads CASSPNSGKETQYF. The CDR3 DNA is TGTGCCAGCAGTCCTAATAGCGGGAAAGAGACCCAGTACTTC.

This clonotype appeared a few times. V and J are TRBV6-2 or TRBV6-3 and TRBJ2-4; TRBD2 matches at 9 bases. J lost 2 bases, V lost 5 bases, and 13 bases had no gene match. This CDR3 has 18 amino acids. Germline CDR1 reads MNHEY; CDR2 reads SVGEGT. CDR3 residues: CASSHPKASGTTKNIQYF. CDR3 nucleotides: TGTGCCAGCAGTCACCCAAAGGCTAGCGGGACCACCAAAAACATTCAGTACTTC.

The V and J genes are TRBV2 and TRBJ2-1; D not resolved. Deletions cut 8 bases from V and 4 bases from J, with 6 bases between. The V gene's germline CDR1 is SNHLY and CDR2 FYNNEI. The CDR3 runs to 11 residues. Here the CDR3 reads CASARYNEQFF. The CDR3 DNA follows: TGTGCCAGCGCGAGATACAATGAGCAGTTCTTC.

This chain connects TRBV12-3 or TRBV12-4 to TRBJ1-1; 7 bases fit TRBD1. CDR3 length: 14 amino acids. V shed 7 bases, J shed 8 bases, and the junction held 13 bases outside the gene matches. The CDR3 reads CASTGTAGWAEAFF. CDR3 DNA: TGTGCCAGCACCGGGACAGCGGGGTGGGCCGAAGCTTTCTTT.

This clonotype has only one observation. The chain couples TRBV20-1 to TRBJ1-5; a possible D gene is TRBD1 (6 bases). The ends were cut back, 5 bases at V and 1 base at J, with 9 bases in the middle. The CDR3 spans 13 residues. Looked up from germline, CDR1 is DFQATT and CDR2 is SNEGSKA (reference sequence). CDR3 nucleotide sequence: TGCAGTGCTGAGGGGGGGAGCAATCAGCCCCAGCATTTT. It is translated as CSAEGGSNQPQHF.

This clonotype was seen repeatedly, ten times or more. The rearrangement joins TRBV12-3 or TRBV12-4 to TRBJ2-2; D unclear. The CDR3 length is 13 residues. The ends were cut back, 5 bases at V and 5 bases at J, with 9 bases in the middle. CDR3 sequence (DNA): TGTGCCAGCAGTCCCGGTCCGACCGGGGAGCTGTTTTTT. Amino acids: CASSPGPTGELFF.

The V call is TRBV18, the J call TRBJ2-4; 9 bases are a match to TRBD2. Germline assignment: CDR1 KGHSH and CDR2 LQKENI. The CDR3 spans 19 residues. J gave up 0 bases and V 3 bases, and 12 bases lay outside the gene matches. CDR3 coding DNA: TGTGCCAGCTCACCCCCTAACCCCCTAGCGGGGCTAGCCAAAAACATTCAGTACTTC. This translates into CASSPPNPLAGLAKNIQYF.

This clonotype occurred a few times. This sequence joins TRBV6-2 or TRBV6-3 and TRBJ2-3; no reliable D call. V lost 2 bases and J lost 2, with 8 bases in between. Per the germline V gene, CDR1 is MNHEY and CDR2 is SVGEGT. The CDR3 is made up of 14 amino acids. The CDR3 DNA sequence: TGTGCCAGCAGTTACCTCCCGGACACAGATACGCAGTATTTT. It yields the protein CASSYLPDTDTQYF.

The chain combines TRBV5-4 with TRBJ2-5; the D gene is possibly TRBD1 (6 bases). The germline V gene has CDR1 SGHNT and CDR2 YYREEE (reference sequence). V lost 3 bases, J lost 0 bases, and 9 bases lay in between. This CDR3 has 14 amino acids. CDR3 loop: CASSSGQYQETQYF. CDR3 nucleotides: TGTGCCAGCAGCTCCGGACAGTACCAAGAGACCCAGTACTTC.

The chain links TRBV5-6 to TRBJ1-1; D not certain. Trimming left V 1 base short and J 1 base short, with 5 bases between. The CDR3 runs 13 residues. Germline CDR1 SGHDT, CDR2 YYEEEE. CDR3 sequence (DNA): TGTGCCAGCAGCTTGTGGCAGAACACTGAAGCTTTCTTT. Amino acid sequence: CASSLWQNTEAFF. The entire variable domain, with the rest obtained from reference TRBV5-6 and TRBJ1-1, is as follows: DAGVTQSPTHLIKTRGQQVTLRCSPKSGHDTVSWYQQALGQGPQFIFQYYEEEERQRGNFPDRFSGHQFPNYSSELNVNALLLGDSALYLCASSLWQNTEAFFGQGTRLTVV.

This clonotype occurred many times. The chain links TRBV5-6 to TRBJ2-4; the match to TRBD1 covers 11 bases. The ends lost 4 bases at V and 6 bases at J; junction bases unmatched: 3. Germline assignment: CDR1 SGHDT and CDR2 YYEEEE. This CDR3 contains 14 residues. The CDR3 DNA reads TGTGCCAGCAGCCGGGGACAGGGGGTAAACATTCAGTACTTC. Amino acids: CASSRGQGVNIQYF.

The chain couples TRBV6-2 or TRBV6-3 to TRBJ1-1, with 10 bases matching TRBD1. J was trimmed by 0 bases and V by 5 bases; bases with no gene match: 6. The CDR3 spans 16 residues. Germline V gene sequence: CDR1 MNHEY, CDR2 SVGEGT. The CDR3 DNA sequence: TGTGCCAGCAGTCGGGGACAGGGGATCGTGAACACTGAAGCTTTCTTT. Translation gives CASSRGQGIVNTEAFF.

Only a few counts were recorded for this clonotype. The chain is built from TRBV6-2 or TRBV6-3 and TRBJ1-5, with 7 nucleotides matching TRBD1. The CDR3 covers 14 residues. V gave up 6 bases and J gave up 9 bases; unmatched junction bases: 11. Looked up from germline, CDR1 is MNHEY and CDR2 is SVGEGT. CDR3 sequence reads: CASSIGQVARPQHF. CDR3 sequence (DNA): TGTGCCAGCAGCATTGGACAGGTCGCGCGGCCCCAGCATTTT.

This clonotype was seen only a few times. V usage is TRBV7-3 and J usage is TRBJ2-4; possible D gene TRBD1, 5 bases. The CDR3 runs 13 residues. V lost 5 bases and J lost 9, with 14 bases in between. Germline lookup yields CDR1 SGHTA and CDR2 FQGTGA. CDR3 amino acids: CASSAQGSGIQYF. The CDR3 DNA follows: TGTGCCAGCAGCGCTCAGGGTTCTGGCATTCAGTACTTC.

The gene calls are TRBV9 and TRBJ2-5; TRBD2 matches at 11 bases. The germline CDR1 and CDR2 sequences are SGDLS and YYNGEE. The CDR3 runs to 14 residues. After removal of 3 bases from V and 3 bases from J, the junction contained 1 base not matched to a gene. In DNA form, the CDR3 reads TGTGCCAGCAGCGCTAGCGGGGGGAAAGAGACCCAGTACTTC. It codes for CASSASGGKETQYF. The variable domain in full, with the rest retrieved from reference TRBV9 and TRBJ2-5, is DSGVTQTPKHLITATGQRVTLRCSPRSGDLSVYWYQQSLDQGLQFLIQYYNGEERAKGNILERFSAQQFPDLHSELNLSSLELGDSALYFCASSASGGKETQYFGPGTRLLVL.

This clonotype was seen a few times. CDR3 sequence: CASSPQTGSSYEQYV. The CDR3 DNA sequence: TGTGCCAGCAGCCCTCAGACAGGTTCCTCCTACGAGCAGTACGTC. The V gene is TRBV7-2, the J gene TRBJ2-7, with a possible D match to TRBD1 (6 bases). Trimming pared 5 bases from V and 0 bases from J, leaving 14 bases between. Germline V gene lookup returns CDR1 SGHTA and CDR2 FQGNSA. This CDR3 has 15 amino acids.

This clonotype was seen a few times. The chain recombines TRBV7-9 with TRBJ2-1; 7 bases agree with TRBD1. CDR3 length: 15 residues. V lost 9 bases and J lost 8; bases outside the gene matches: 16. Germline assignment: CDR1 SEHNR and CDR2 FQNEAQ (reference sequence). The chain's CDR3 is CASPTKNDRDHEQFF. The DNA of the CDR3 is TGTGCCAGTCCCACTAAGAACGACAGGGACCATGAGCAGTTCTTC.

This clonotype showed up just a few times. This rearrangement joins TRBV14 to TRBJ2-7; D is possibly TRBD2 (5 bases). The CDR3 length is 16 residues. CDR1 is SGHDN and CDR2 is FVKESK in the germline V gene. V gave up 4 bases and J gave up 1 base, with 17 bases separating them. The CDR3 reads CASSRSGVHLSYEQYV. The DNA for the CDR3 is TGTGCCAGCAGCCGGTCCGGGGTTCACCTTTCCTACGAGCAGTACGTC.

This clonotype was observed a handful of times. The V call is TRBV27, the J call TRBJ1-1, with D tentatively TRBD1 (6 bases). V was pared by 3 bases and J by 1 base, with 15 bases between. The CDR3 totals 16 residues. Per the germline V gene, CDR1 is MNHEY and CDR2 is SMNVEV (reference sequence). CDR3 loop: CASSFSGGAPNTEAFF. The CDR3 DNA is TGTGCCAGCAGTTTCTCCGGGGGGGCGCCGAACACTGAAGCTTTCTTT.

This clonotype appeared a few times. The chain joins TRBV6-1 to TRBJ2-7; 7 bases line up with TRBD1. V was pared by 0 bases and J by 3 bases, with 11 bases of the junction left unmatched. CDR3 size: 17 residues. Germline CDR1 reads MNHNS; CDR2 reads SASEGT. DNA for the CDR3: TGTGCCAGCAGTGAAGCGTTTCCAGGGACAGTGAGCTACGAGCAGTACTTC. Amino acid sequence: CASSEAFPGTVSYEQYF.

The V and J genes are TRBV15 and TRBJ1-6; D gene unclear. CDR1 is LNHNV and CDR2 is YYDKDF in the germline V gene (reference sequence). The V gene lost 0 bases and the J gene lost 9 bases, with 12 bases spanning the gap. The CDR3 spans 15 residues. In DNA form, the CDR3 reads TGTGCCACCAGCAGAGATCGGTCCAGTACTTCACCCCTCCACTTT. The encoded protein is CATSRDRSSTSPLHF.

This clonotype was detected a few times. This chain links TRBV4-1 with TRBJ1-5, with D uncertain. Germline CDR1 and CDR2: MGHRA and YSYEKL. V shed 2 bases and J shed 0 bases, with 8 bases lying between them. The CDR3 loop spans 15 amino acids. The CDR3 DNA reads as TGCGCCAGCAGCCAACGGGAACTTAGCAATCAGCCCCAGCATTTT. It yields the protein CASSQRELSNQPQHF.

This clonotype was found a few times. This rearrangement joins TRBV2 to TRBJ2-3; TRBD1 matches 7 bases. The CDR3 length is 15 residues. Trimming took 6 bases from V and 2 from J; bases not matched to a gene: 8. Germline-derived CDR1 and CDR2 are SNHLY and FYNNEI. CDR3 in amino acids: CASRPTGAPTDTQYF. The CDR3 nucleotides are TGTGCCAGCAGACCAACAGGGGCCCCCACAGATACGCAGTATTTT.

This clonotype showed up many times. The chain uses TRBV4-2 and TRBJ1-2; 7 positions agree with TRBD1. V dropped 0 bases and J dropped 4; count of bases not matched to a gene: 8. Per germline, CDR1 LGHNA and CDR2 YNFKEQ. The CDR3 is 16 residues long. CDR3 sequence: CASSQDLRGDSYGYTF. The CDR3 DNA sequence: TGTGCCAGCAGCCAAGATTTGCGGGGGGACAGCTATGGCTACACCTTC.

There are a few counts of this clonotype. This CDR3 is CASSAGWDASEAFF. DNA for the CDR3: TGTGCCAGCAGTGCCGGGTGGGACGCCTCTGAAGCTTTCTTT. The chain recombines TRBV6-2 or TRBV6-3 with TRBJ1-1; a possible D gene is TRBD1 (5 bases). The CDR3 is 14 residues long. Germline V gene data show CDR1 as MNHEY and CDR2 as SVGEGT. The germline V and J ends were trimmed by 5 bases and 6 bases, with 16 bases remaining between them.